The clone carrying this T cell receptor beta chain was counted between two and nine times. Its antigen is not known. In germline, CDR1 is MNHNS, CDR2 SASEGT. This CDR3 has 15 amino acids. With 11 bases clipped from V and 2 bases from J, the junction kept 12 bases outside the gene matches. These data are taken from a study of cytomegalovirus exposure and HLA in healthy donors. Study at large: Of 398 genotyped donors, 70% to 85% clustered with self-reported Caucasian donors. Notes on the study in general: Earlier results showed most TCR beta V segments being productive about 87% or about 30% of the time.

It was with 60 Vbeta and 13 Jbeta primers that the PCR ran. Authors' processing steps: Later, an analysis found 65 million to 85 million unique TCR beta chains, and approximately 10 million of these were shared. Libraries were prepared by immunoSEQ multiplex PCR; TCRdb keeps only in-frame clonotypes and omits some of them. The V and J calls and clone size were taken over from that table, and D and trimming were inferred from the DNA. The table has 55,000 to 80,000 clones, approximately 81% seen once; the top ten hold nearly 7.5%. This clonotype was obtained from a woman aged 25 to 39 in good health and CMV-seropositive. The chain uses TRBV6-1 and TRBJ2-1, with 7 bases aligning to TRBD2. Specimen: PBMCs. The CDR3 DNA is TGTGCCGGGGGGAGGGCGGGAAGGGCCTACAATGAGCAGTTCTTC. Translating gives CAGGRAGRAYNEQFF.